This is a list of T cell receptor beta chains from one sample in a study of T cell responses to AZD1222 COVID-19 vaccine. The method was immunoSEQ multiplex PCR; TCRdb's version includes in-frame clones alone and lacks a portion of them. The repertoire holds roughly 150,000 clones, with about 92% as singletons. Specimen: peripheral blood, collected 28 days after the second AZD1222 dose. The source of these receptors is an adult who received the AZD1222 COVID-19 vaccine. Each CDR3 is given with its conserved first and last residue. D genes are given only for firm matches. Size tells how often a clone was seen (once, few, many) or the class of an expanded clone, and some rows leave it out.

d_gene | abundance | j_gene | v_gene | CDR3aa | CDR3nt
TRBD1 | . | TRBJ1-2 | TRBV28 | CASRTGGWGYTF | TGTGCCAGCAGAACAGGGGGCTGGGGCTACACCTTC
. | . | TRBJ1-2 | TRBV11-2 | CASSLGSRYTF | TGTGCCAGCAGCTTAGGTTCCCGTTACACCTTC
. | . | TRBJ1-6 | TRBV4-3 | CASSQDPGTNSPLHF | TGCGCCAGCAGCCAAGATCCAGGGACTAATTCACCCCTCCACTTT
. | . | TRBJ2-1 | TRBV3-1/TRBV3-2 | CASSQGTKVGEQFF | TGTGCCAGCAGCCAAGGGACCAAGGTGGGTGAGCAGTTCTTC
TRBD2 | . | TRBJ2-4 | TRBV3-1/TRBV3-2 | CASSRVGGTLAKNIQYF | TGTGCCAGCAGCCGGGTGGGGGGGACTCTAGCCAAAAACATTCAGTACTTC
. | . | TRBJ1-4 | TRBV6-5 | CASSYSGSGEKLFF | TGTGCCAGCAGTTACTCCGGCTCGGGGGAAAAACTGTTTTTT
. | . | TRBJ1-4 | TRBV5-1 | CASSLEQLSNEKLFF | TGCGCCAGCAGCCTAGAACAGTTAAGTAATGAAAAACTGTTTTTT
. | once | TRBJ2-5 | TRBV7-6 | CASKRLSETQYF | TGTGCCAGTAAGCGTTTATCGGAGACCCAGTACTTC
TRBD1 | . | TRBJ1-5 | TRBV30 | CAWSADDRARGPQHF | TGTGCCTGGAGTGCCGATGACAGGGCCCGGGGGCCCCAGCATTTT
. | . | TRBJ2-3 | TRBV5-8 | CASSPSLHTQYF | TGTGCCAGCAGCCCCAGTCTGCATACGCAGTATTTT
TRBD2 | . | TRBJ2-6 | TRBV9 | CASSAGGGAGANVLTF | TGTGCCAGCAGCGCGGGGGGAGGGGCTGGGGCCAACGTCCTGACTTTC
. | . | TRBJ1-6 | TRBV2 | CASRAGDYNSPLHF | TGTGCCAGCAGGGCAGGGGACTATAATTCACCCCTCCACTTT
TRBD1 | . | TRBJ1-2 | TRBV28 | CASTNQGQAYYGYTF | TGTGCCAGCACCAACCAGGGACAGGCCTACTATGGCTACACCTTC
TRBD1 | . | TRBJ2-3 | TRBV7-9 | CASSLGVTGSTDTQYF | TGTGCCAGCAGCTTAGGAGTGACAGGGAGCACAGATACGCAGTATTTT
. | . | TRBJ1-2 | TRBV6-5 | CASSYSMASLYGYTF | TGTGCCAGCAGTTACTCGATGGCGTCTCTCTATGGCTACACCTTC
. | . | TRBJ1-3 | TRBV10-3 | CAISRTVSGNTIYF | TGTGCCATCAGTAGGACAGTCTCTGGAAACACCATATATTTT
. | . | TRBJ2-7 | TRBV6-1 | CASSEGQGRTYEQYF | TGTGCCAGCAGTGAAGGGCAGGGAAGAACCTACGAGCAGTACTTC
. | . | TRBJ2-2 | TRBV2 | CASIAISLNTGELFF | TGTGCCAGCATTGCCATCTCTCTCAACACCGGGGAGCTGTTTTTT
TRBD1 | . | TRBJ1-4 | TRBV18 | CASSPGTESPELFF | TGTGCCAGCTCACCCGGGACAGAGAGTCCTGAACTGTTTTTT
TRBD1 | . | TRBJ1-5 | TRBV3-1/TRBV3-2 | CASSQQGALPQHF | TGTGCCAGCAGCCAACAGGGGGCTTTACCCCAGCATTTT
. | . | TRBJ2-1 | TRBV28 | CASSSEGRGEQFF | TGTGCCAGCAGTTCGGAAGGTAGAGGTGAGCAGTTCTTC
TRBD1 | . | TRBJ2-2 | TRBV30 | CAWTAGGGTGELFF | TGTGCCTGGACAGCAGGGGGCGGCACCGGGGAGCTGTTTTTT
TRBD1 | . | TRBJ2-7 | TRBV28 | CASSLSSGGDEQYF | TGTGCCAGCAGTTTATCGTCAGGGGGCGACGAGCAGTACTTC
. | . | TRBJ2-3 | TRBV7-9 | CASSLMAADTQYF | TGTGCCAGCAGCTTAATGGCAGCAGATACGCAGTATTTT
. | . | TRBJ1-1 | TRBV6-2/TRBV6-3 | CASSQGWFRLNTEAFF | TGTGCCAGCAGCCAGGGTTGGTTTAGGCTGAACACTGAAGCTTTCTTT
TRBD1 | . | TRBJ2-3 | TRBV14 | CASRRTGGLADTQYF | TGTGCCAGCAGAAGGACAGGGGGCCTCGCAGATACGCAGTATTTT
TRBD2 | . | TRBJ2-2 | TRBV28 | CASIIGTVRGLAGFTGELFF | TGTGCCAGCATTATCGGGACAGTTAGAGGACTAGCGGGGTTCACCGGGGAGCTGTTTTTT
TRBD2 | . | TRBJ2-1 | TRBV19 | CASSRLAGGGYNEQFF | TGTGCCAGTAGTAGACTAGCGGGAGGAGGTTACAATGAGCAGTTCTTC
TRBD1 | . | TRBJ1-1 | TRBV5-4 | CAIMGQPNTEAFF | TGTGCCATCATGGGACAGCCGAACACTGAAGCTTTCTTT
TRBD2 | . | TRBJ2-3 | TRBV10-3 | CAIKELATSTDTQYF | TGTGCCATCAAGGAACTAGCGACTAGCACAGATACGCAGTATTTT
. | . | TRBJ1-5 | TRBV6-1 | CASSGTALYSNQPQHF | TGTGCCAGCAGTGGGACAGCACTCTATAGCAATCAGCCCCAGCATTTT
. | . | TRBJ1-6 | TRBV13 | CASRQTGNSYNSPLHF | TGTGCCAGCAGGCAGACAGGAAACTCCTATAATTCACCCCTCCACTTT
. | . | TRBJ1-4 | TRBV7-9 | CASSLSEMTRNNEKLFF | TGTGCCAGCAGCTTGTCTGAAATGACAAGAAATAATGAAAAACTGTTTTTT
TRBD1 | . | TRBJ1-5 | TRBV6-1 | CASSEAAGGYSNQPQHF | TGTGCCAGCAGTGAAGCGGCAGGGGGCTATAGCAATCAGCCCCAGCATTTT
TRBD2 | . | TRBJ2-3 | TRBV27 | CASRGTSGDTQYF | TGTGCCAGCCGGGGGACTAGCGGTGATACGCAGTATTTT
. | . | TRBJ1-4 | TRBV2 | CASRQLNEKLFF | TGTGCCAGCAGGCAGCTTAATGAAAAACTGTTTTTT
TRBD2 | . | TRBJ2-1 | TRBV14 | CASSQAGGYEQFF | TGTGCCAGCAGCCAAGCGGGGGGGTATGAGCAGTTCTTC
TRBD2 | . | TRBJ2-7 | TRBV7-2 | CASSSLRAGPHYEQYF | TGTGCCAGCAGCTCCCTTAGAGCGGGGCCCCACTACGAGCAGTACTTC
. | few | TRBJ1-1 | TRBV28 | CASIKNTEAFF | TGTGCCAGCATTAAGAACACTGAAGCTTTCTTT
TRBD2 | . | TRBJ2-7 | TRBV18 | CASSPVGEGYYEQYF | TGTGCCAGCTCACCCGTTGGGGAGGGGTACTACGAGCAGTACTTC
. | once | TRBJ1-2 | TRBV30 | CAWSVPARYGYTF | TGTGCCTGGAGTGTACCGGCAAGGTATGGCTACACCTTC
TRBD1 | . | TRBJ1-2 | TRBV28 | CASSRPGQSNYGYTF | TGTGCCAGCAGTCGTCCGGGACAGTCCAACTATGGCTACACCTTC
TRBD1 | . | TRBJ1-3 | TRBV3-1/TRBV3-2 | CASSPSGTGGNTIYF | TGTGCCAGCAGCCCGTCCGGGACAGGTGGAAACACCATATATTTT
. | . | TRBJ2-7 | TRBV11-2 | CASSSRVYEQYF | TGTGCCAGCAGCTCGCGGGTTTACGAGCAGTACTTC
TRBD1 | . | TRBJ2-3 | TRBV27 | CASSPRTGPSTDTQYF | TGTGCCAGCAGTCCAAGGACAGGCCCCAGCACAGATACGCAGTATTTT
. | . | TRBJ1-2 | TRBV28 | CASSFPVRQRGYTF | TGTGCCAGCAGTTTCCCCGTTAGGCAGAGGGGCTACACCTTC
. | few | TRBJ1-6 | TRBV6-6 | CASSYPAAGLDSPLHF | TGTGCCAGCAGTTACCCTGCCGCAGGGCTGGATTCACCCCTCCACTTT
TRBD2 | . | TRBJ2-3 | TRBV30 | CAWSESGRVTDTQYF | TGTGCCTGGAGTGAGAGCGGGAGGGTCACAGATACGCAGTATTTT
. | once | TRBJ2-1 | TRBV7-7 | CASSFTLASYNEQFF | TGTGCCAGCAGCTTTACTTTGGCTTCCTACAATGAGCAGTTCTTC